The entry that follows covers one T cell receptor beta chain sequence. The antigen remains unidentified. Specified time point: newly diagnosed GD, antithyroid drugs for less than 3 months. Construction of the TCR library relied on RNA isolated from PBMCs. EDTA tubes held Nine milliliters of peripheral blood from each patient. The V end lost 7 bases, the J end lost 3 bases, and 20 bases lay between the germline ends. This CDR3 region has 16 residues. This specimen belongs to a study of regulatory T cells in long-lasting Graves disease. Overall study findings and caveats: Persistent disease was associated with favored TRBV28 usage and with favored use of TRBJ1-2 and TRBJ2-5. Limited samples may have lowered accuracy.

For TCR beta, libraries came from iRepertoire HTBI primers and Arm-PCR of CDR3 regions. TCRdb independently ran MiXCR on the multiplex PCR reads; one entry per CDR3 protein. The table includes around 250,000 distinct CDR3 sequences, around 20% detected once. V usage is TRBV12-3 or TRBV12-4 and J usage is TRBJ2-3, with a weak D call TRBD2 (6 bases). The receptor's source is a female donor with Graves disease. The material sequenced was peripheral blood mononuclear cells (PBMCs), taken at new diagnosis, from a patient treated with antithyroid drugs. CDR3 DNA sequence: TGTGCCAGCACCTCCGGCAGGGACTGGAGAACAGATACGCAGTATTTT. Protein: CASTSGRDWRTDTQYF.